This entry lists 5 T cell receptor beta chains sequenced from one sample in a study of beta chain features in type 1 diabetes. Antigen specificity for these receptors is unknown. The authors reverse transcribed all of the isolated RNA, so sequencing captured expressed TCRB transcripts. The assay was immunoSEQ multiplex PCR, and TCRdb's table has in-frame clones only and misses some. Among some 700,000 clones listed, roughly an eighth were seen once. Study observations and caveats: Type 1 diabetes patients showed a moderate but significant shortening of TCRB CDR3s in all four CD4+ subsets.

Sequencing was carried out using naive CD4+ T cells from blood. All receptors come from a man younger than 30 with type 1 diabetes.

The gene calls are TRBV4-1 and TRBJ2-7, with 7 bases matching TRBD1. Germline trimming cut 4 bases from V and 4 bases from J; bases unmatched to any gene: 10. The CDR3 loop spans 15 amino acids. The germline V gene encodes CDR1 MGHRA and CDR2 YSYEKL. In DNA form, the CDR3 reads TGCGCCAGCAGCCCCACTCGGGACAGTAAGTACGAGCAGTACTTC. This sequence encodes CASSPTRDSKYEQYF.

This clone has only a few counts. The rearrangement links TRBV29-1 to TRBJ1-2; 7 bases line up with TRBD1. Per germline, CDR1 SQVTM and CDR2 ANQGSEA. Trimming at V came to 4 bases and at J to 6 bases, leaving 5 bases not matched to a gene. The CDR3 contains 12 residues. The CDR3: CSVVSQGDGYTF. DNA for the CDR3: TGCAGCGTTGTGTCCCAGGGGGATGGCTACACCTTC.

Only a few counts were recorded for this clone. The chain links TRBV29-1 to TRBJ1-6; 11 positions match TRBD1. The CDR3 consists of 14 residues. J lost 6 bases, V lost 7 bases, and 5 bases had no gene match. Germline CDR1 reads SQVTM; CDR2 reads ANQGSEA. In DNA, the CDR3 is TGCAGCGGGGGTGGGACAGGGGGTAATTCACCCCTCCACTTT. It codes for CSGGGTGGNSPLHF.

In this sample, this clone turned up a few times. The chain links TRBV28 to TRBJ1-1, with unresolved D. Germline-derived CDR1 and CDR2 are MDHEN and SYDVKM. The CDR3 runs to 13 residues. Trimming stripped 7 bases from V and 7 bases from J, with 16 bases between. The chain's CDR3 is CASKGAGESEAFF. CDR3 coding DNA: TGTGCCAGCAAGGGCGCCGGGGAGAGTGAAGCTTTCTTT.

The CDR3 region has the DNA TGTGCCAGCAGCGTTCGCTGGACAGGGGACTATGGCTACACCTTC. Residues: CASSVRWTGDYGYTF. The chain recombines TRBV9 with TRBJ1-2; 9 bases are shared with TRBD1. From germline, CDR1 is SGDLS and CDR2 YYNGEE. The CDR3 is made up of 15 amino acids. The V gene end was trimmed by 2 bases and the J gene end by 3 bases; junction bases not matched to a gene: 5.